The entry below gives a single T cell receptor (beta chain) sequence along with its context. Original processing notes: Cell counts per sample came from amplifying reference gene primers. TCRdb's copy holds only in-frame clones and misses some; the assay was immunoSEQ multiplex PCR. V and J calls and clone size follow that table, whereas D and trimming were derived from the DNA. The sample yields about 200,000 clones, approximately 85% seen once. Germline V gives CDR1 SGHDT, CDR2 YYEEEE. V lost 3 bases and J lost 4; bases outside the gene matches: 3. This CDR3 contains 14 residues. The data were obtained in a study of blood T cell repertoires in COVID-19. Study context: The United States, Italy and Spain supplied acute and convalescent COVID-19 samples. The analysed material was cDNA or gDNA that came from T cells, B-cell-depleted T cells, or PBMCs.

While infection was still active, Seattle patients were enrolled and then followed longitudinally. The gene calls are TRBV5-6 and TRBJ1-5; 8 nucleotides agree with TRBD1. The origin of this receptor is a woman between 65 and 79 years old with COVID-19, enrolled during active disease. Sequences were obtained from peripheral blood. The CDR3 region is CASSSDRGNQPQHF. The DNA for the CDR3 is TGTGCCAGCAGCTCTGACAGGGGAAATCAGCCCCAGCATTTT.